The 29 T cell receptor beta chains below come from one sample, sequenced in a study of T cells in Graves' hyperthyroidism and ophthalmopathy (dated by TCRdb to the late 2010s). Library construction relied on multiplex PCR. Sequencer: Illumina HiSeq 2000. The TCR beta CDR3 regions were amplified from the RNA transcripts. The first round of RT-PCR for the TCR CDR3 was performed with the HTBI primer set and the Qiagen OneStep RT-PCR kit. TCRdb trimmed public reads at Q25 via fastp, called clones via MiXCR and kept in-frame beta chains. Duplicate CDR3 protein sequences are folded into a single record with the most common DNA and genes. The sample profile shows approximately 430,000 distinct CDR3 sequences; around 14% of them were found once. The ten largest clones take up roughly 8% of the sample. Sequenced input: blood. The receptors stem from a woman between 18 and 30 years old with Graves' hyperthyroidism.

This clonotype has a count of ten or more. The CDR3 loop reads CASSSRSGGDQETQYF. For the CDR3, the DNA is TGTGCCAGCAGTTCGAGATCCGGAGGGGACCAAGAGACCCAGTACTTC. The chain has TRBV12-3 or TRBV12-4 and TRBJ2-5, with TRBD2 as a possible D gene (6 bases). Trimming stripped 4 bases from V and 0 bases from J, with 15 bases between. The CDR3 is 16 residues long.

The V gene is TRBV27, the J gene TRBJ2-5, with D unclear. This CDR3 region has 13 residues. V lost 5 bases and J 2 bases, leaving 9 bases between the germline ends. CDR1 is MNHEY, CDR2 SMNVEV, per germline (reference sequence). The DNA of the CDR3 is TGTGCCAGCAGTCTGTCCATACAAGAGACCCAGTACTTC. It yields the protein CASSLSIQETQYF.

There are many counts of this clonotype. The V and J genes are TRBV29-1 and TRBJ2-7; D is unresolved. Germline V gene data show CDR1 as SQVTM and CDR2 as ANQGSEA. CDR3 length: 12 amino acids. With 4 bases removed from V and 0 bases from J, the gap between germline ends came to 7 bases. This chain's CDR3 is CSVAQDSYEQYF. The CDR3 region has the DNA TGCAGCGTTGCCCAGGACTCCTACGAGCAGTACTTC.

This clonotype was found many times. This chain uses TRBV5-1 with TRBJ2-2; D may be TRBD1 (6 bases). This CDR3 region has 16 residues. Germline V CDR1 and CDR2: SGHRS, YFSETQ. V dropped 3 bases and J dropped 8 bases, with 20 bases sitting between them. CDR3 region: CASSSSPGTSTGELFF. CDR3 nucleotide sequence: TGCGCCAGCAGCTCCAGTCCCGGGACATCGACGGGGGAGCTGTTTTTT.

This clonotype was observed at least ten times. The chain couples TRBV6-1 to TRBJ2-7; D tentatively reads TRBD1 or TRBD2 (5 bases each). This CDR3 is built from 13 residues. The germline V gene encodes CDR1 MNHNS and CDR2 SASEGT. V lost 6 bases to trimming and J lost 9 bases, with 18 bases between them. CDR3 bases: TGTGCCAGCAGAACCGGGACGCTAAAGAGGCAGTACTTC. Residues: CASRTGTLKRQYF.

This clonotype has at least ten counts. CDR3 region: CASSLNRGGYGYTF. The CDR3 region has the DNA TGTGCCAGCAGCTTAAATAGGGGCGGCTATGGCTACACCTTC. The J gene is TRBJ1-2, the V gene TRBV7-2; a weak D match, TRBD1 (5 bases). Germline-derived CDR1 and CDR2 are SGHTA and FQGNSA. The CDR3 totals 14 residues. V dropped 2 bases and J dropped 4 bases, with 11 bases sitting between them.

This clonotype was seen ten or more times. The V and J genes are TRBV12-5 and TRBJ1-1, with D possibly matching TRBD1 (6 bases). The CDR3 has 15 residues. Trimming stripped 0 bases from V and 0 bases from J, with 8 bases between. Per the germline V gene, CDR1 is LGHNT and CDR2 is FRNRAP. This CDR3 reads CASGLVAGVNTEAFF. CDR3 bases: TGTGCTAGTGGTTTGGTAGCAGGGGTGAACACTGAAGCTTTCTTT.

This clonotype was seen ten or more times. The rearrangement joins TRBV29-1 to TRBJ1-1; 8 nucleotides align to TRBD1. The V gene's germline CDR1 is SQVTM and CDR2 ANQGSEA. This CDR3 is built from 12 residues. J lost 4 bases, V lost 3 bases, and 1 base had no gene match. The CDR3 reads CSVETGATEAFF. The CDR3 coding sequence is TGCAGCGTTGAGACAGGGGCCACTGAAGCTTTCTTT.

This clonotype was detected many times. This chain joins TRBV2 and TRBJ1-2; D gene unclear. Germline CDR1 SNHLY, CDR2 FYNNEI. The CDR3 totals 13 residues. V lost 7 bases and J lost 4, with 13 bases in between. The CDR3 protein is CASTPKKAYGYTF. The CDR3 DNA follows: TGTGCCAGCACCCCGAAGAAGGCCTATGGCTACACCTTC. Complete variable domain (other parts from reference TRBV2 and TRBJ1-2): EPEVTQTPSHQVTQMGQEVILRCVPISNHLYFYWYRQILGQKVEFLVSFYNNEISEKSEIFDDQFSVERPDGSNFTLKIRSTKLEDSAMYFCASTPKKAYGYTFGSGTRLTVV.

This clonotype came up many times. V is TRBV11-2 and J is TRBJ2-5; D call uncertain. The CDR3 is 15 amino acids. In germline, CDR1 is SGHAT, CDR2 FQNNGV. V was shortened by 1 base and J by 2 bases, with 11 bases between the two germline ends. The CDR3 region is CASSLVPQSQETQYF. DNA for the CDR3: TGTGCCAGCAGCTTAGTGCCCCAGAGTCAAGAGACCCAGTACTTC.

V usage is TRBV5-6 and J usage is TRBJ1-2; possible D gene TRBD1, 6 bases. The germline CDR1 and CDR2 sequences are SGHDT and YYEEEE. V lost 6 bases and J 5 bases, leaving 20 bases between the germline ends. This CDR3 contains 15 residues. The CDR3, as DNA: TGTGCCAGCAAAGAGGAAGGGGGGTGGTCTTATGGCTACACCTTC. This encodes CASKEEGGWSYGYTF. The full variable domain, its missing parts supplied by reference TRBV5-6 and TRBJ1-2, is DAGVTQSPTHLIKTRGQQVTLRCSPKSGHDTVSWYQQALGQGPQFIFQYYEEEERQRGNFPDRFSGHQFPNYSSELNVNALLLGDSALYLCASKEEGGWSYGYTFGSGTRLTVV.

The chain has TRBV6-2 or TRBV6-3 and TRBJ2-1; TRBD2 agrees at 13 bases. Germline trimming cut 6 bases from V and 7 bases from J; bases unmatched to any gene: 9. Germline V gives CDR1 MNHEY, CDR2 SVGEGT. The CDR3 totals 16 residues. The CDR3 nucleotides are TGTGCCAGCAGCCGCTCTACTAGCGGGAGGGGGAATGAGCAGTTCTTC. It translates to CASSRSTSGRGNEQFF.

This clonotype was seen at least ten times. The chain uses TRBV6-6 and TRBJ2-1; no firm D call. The germline V and J ends were trimmed by 1 base and 1 base, with 2 bases remaining between them. Germline values: CDR1 MNHNY, CDR2 SVGAGI (reference sequence). This CDR3 has 13 residues. The CDR3 nucleotides are TGTGCCAGCAGTTACTATTCCTACAATGAGCAGTTCTTC. Protein product: CASSYYSYNEQFF.

This clonotype has just a few counts. This sequence joins TRBV28 and TRBJ2-5; D possibly matches TRBD1 or TRBD2 (5 bases each). The V end lost 0 bases, the J end lost 3 bases, and 14 bases lay between the germline ends. This CDR3 has 16 residues. The germline V gene has CDR1 MDHEN and CDR2 SYDVKM. Here the CDR3 DNA reads TGTGCCAGCAGTTTATGGGGGGACGGACCGGAAGAGACCCAGTACTTC. This gives the protein CASSLWGDGPEETQYF.

The table lists this clonotype with many counts. This chain connects TRBV24-1 to TRBJ1-1; unclear D gene. Germline CDR1 is KGHDR and CDR2 is SFDVKD. The germline V and J ends were trimmed by 4 bases and 7 bases, with 15 bases remaining between them. The CDR3 spans 14 residues. The CDR3 DNA reads as TGTGCCACCAGTGACTCGGACGGCCTGTATGAAGCTTTCTTT. The encoded protein is CATSDSDGLYEAFF.

At least ten counts were recorded for this clonotype. The DNA of the CDR3 is TGTGCCAGCTCGACTAGCGGGTACGAGCAGTACTTC. Encoded protein: CASSTSGYEQYF. This chain joins TRBV2 and TRBJ2-7; 10 bases align to TRBD2. Trimming removed 8 bases from V and 4 bases from J; junction bases left unmatched: 2. This CDR3 comprises 12 residues. Germline V gene data show CDR1 as SNHLY and CDR2 as FYNNEI. Combining the CDR3 with reference TRBV2 and TRBJ2-7 gives the whole variable domain EPEVTQTPSHQVTQMGQEVILRCVPISNHLYFYWYRQILGQKVEFLVSFYNNEISEKSEIFDDQFSVERPDGSNFTLKIRSTKLEDSAMYFCASSTSGYEQYFGPGTRLTVT.

There are many counts of this clonotype. V gene TRBV18 combines with J gene TRBJ2-5; D remains ambiguous. Trimming removed 2 bases from V and 3 bases from J, with 7 bases in between. CDR1 and CDR2 from the germline V gene are KGHSH and LQKENI. CDR3 length: 13 residues. CDR3 coding DNA: TGTGCCAGCTCACCAAGACGTGAAGAGACCCAGTACTTC. It is translated as CASSPRREETQYF.

This clonotype was observed many times. The chain employs TRBV7-2 and TRBJ2-1; D call uncertain. The CDR3 runs to 12 residues. With 5 bases removed from V and 5 bases from J, the gap between germline ends came to 7 bases. The germline CDR1 and CDR2 sequences are SGHTA and FQGNSA. CDR3 region: CASSPRNNEQFF. As DNA, the CDR3 is TGTGCCAGCAGCCCACGGAACAATGAGCAGTTCTTC.

There are many counts of this clonotype. The chain is built from TRBV20-1 and TRBJ1-2, with D perhaps TRBD1 (5 bases). There are 14 residues in the CDR3. Germline lookup yields CDR1 DFQATT and CDR2 SNEGSKA (reference sequence). V lost 4 bases, J lost 0 bases, and 12 bases lay in between. The CDR3 DNA reads as TGCAGTGCTACCCAGGGACTAGCTAACTATGGCTACACCTTC. Its protein product is CSATQGLANYGYTF.

In its sample, this clonotype was seen many times. This chain connects TRBV5-6 to TRBJ1-4; 7 nucleotides match TRBD1. Germline loops: CDR1 SGHDT, CDR2 YYEEEE. The trim removed 2 bases at V and 3 bases at J, leaving 4 bases unmatched. The CDR3 runs 15 residues. In DNA, the CDR3 is TGTGCCAGCAGCTTCTACAGGGGCGCTAATGAAAAACTGTTTTTT. It specifies CASSFYRGANEKLFF.

This clonotype was seen at least ten times. The chain links TRBV6-1 to TRBJ2-7; D might be TRBD2 (5 bases). Between the trimmed V and J ends, which lost 6 bases and 2 bases, there was a span of 8 bases. The CDR3 length is 12 residues. The germline gives CDR1 MNHNS, CDR2 SASEGT. CDR3 residues: CASRGAPYEQYF. CDR3 nucleotides: TGTGCCAGCAGGGGAGCCCCCTACGAGCAGTACTTC.

This clonotype was counted between two and nine times. V and J are TRBV6-1 and TRBJ1-6; the match to TRBD1 covers 7 bases. The CDR3 contains 15 residues. Germline CDR1 reads MNHNS; CDR2 reads SASEGT. With V trimmed by 6 bases and J by 5 bases, 7 bases remained unmatched. Here the CDR3 DNA reads TGTGCCAGCAGAAAACAGGGGCTGGATAATTCACCCCTCCACTTT. Protein product: CASRKQGLDNSPLHF.

This clonotype occurred many times. The chain is built from TRBV30 and TRBJ1-3; the D gene is possibly TRBD1 (5 bases). CDR1 and CDR2 from the germline V gene are GTSNPN and SVGIG (reference sequence). The germline V and J ends were trimmed by 3 bases and 5 bases, with 11 bases remaining between them. The CDR3 has 13 amino acids. In DNA form, the CDR3 reads TGTGCCTGGAGGGAAGGGGCCAGAAACACCATATATTTT. Its protein is CAWREGARNTIYF.

This clonotype was found many times. J is TRBJ2-4 and V is TRBV7-8; weak D call: TRBD2 (6 bases). V lost 5 bases and J lost 1, with 15 bases in between. The CDR3 has 16 residues. Germline CDR1 reads SGHVS; CDR2 reads FQNEAQ. The chain's CDR3 is CASSNREGRAKNIQYF. The DNA of the CDR3 is TGTGCCAGCAGCAATCGTGAAGGGAGGGCCAAAAACATTCAGTACTTC.

This clonotype was seen a handful of times. The chain employs TRBV19 and TRBJ2-5; D is unresolved. The V gene lost 4 bases and the J gene lost 7 bases, with 7 bases spanning the gap. Germline-derived CDR1 and CDR2 are LNHDA and SQIVND (reference sequence). This CDR3 has 11 residues. The CDR3 loop is CASSTGWTQYF. CDR3 bases: TGTGCCAGTAGTACCGGATGGACCCAGTACTTC. The full variable domain, rest sourced from reference TRBV19 and TRBJ2-5, is DGGITQSPKYLFRKEGQNVTLSCEQNLNHDAMYWYRQDPGQGLRLIYYSQIVNDFQKGDIAEGYSVSREKKESFPLTVTSAQKNPTAFYLCASSTGWTQYFGPGTRLLVL.

As DNA, the CDR3 is TGTGCCTGGAGTGTAAACAGAAATAGCAATCAGCCCCAGCATTTT. Translated: CAWSVNRNSNQPQHF. The chain uses TRBV30 and TRBJ1-5; D ambiguous. Germline-derived CDR1 and CDR2 are GTSNPN and SVGIG (reference sequence). Trimming cost V 0 bases and J 0 bases, with 9 bases left between them. This CDR3 is 15 amino acids long.

The chain combines TRBV19 with TRBJ2-3, with 10 bases fitting TRBD2. CDR3 length equals 17 residues. The germline gives CDR1 LNHDA, CDR2 SQIVND (reference sequence). J gave up 0 bases and V 1 base, and 4 bases lay outside the gene matches. The CDR3 sequence is CASSIGTSGFSTDTQYF. Written as DNA, the CDR3 is TGTGCCAGTAGTATAGGGACTAGCGGATTTAGCACAGATACGCAGTATTTT.

This chain joins TRBV29-1 and TRBJ2-5, with TRBD1 matching over 10 bases. V shed 7 bases, J shed 4 bases, and the junction held 3 bases outside the gene matches. The CDR3 is 12 amino acids. Germline V gene sequence: CDR1 SQVTM, CDR2 ANQGSEA. DNA for the CDR3: TGCAGCGGGAGGACAGGGGGAGAGACCCAGTACTTC. This codes for CSGRTGGETQYF.

This clonotype was picked up many times. The V and J genes are TRBV11-2 and TRBJ2-7; possible D gene TRBD2, 5 bases. This CDR3 contains 16 residues. In germline, CDR1 is SGHAT, CDR2 FQNNGV. V lost 5 bases and J lost 2, with 19 bases in between. The CDR3 nucleotides are TGTGCCAGCAGCCCCTATGGAGGTTCCACAACCTACGAGCAGTACTTC. Protein sequence: CASSPYGGSTTYEQYF.